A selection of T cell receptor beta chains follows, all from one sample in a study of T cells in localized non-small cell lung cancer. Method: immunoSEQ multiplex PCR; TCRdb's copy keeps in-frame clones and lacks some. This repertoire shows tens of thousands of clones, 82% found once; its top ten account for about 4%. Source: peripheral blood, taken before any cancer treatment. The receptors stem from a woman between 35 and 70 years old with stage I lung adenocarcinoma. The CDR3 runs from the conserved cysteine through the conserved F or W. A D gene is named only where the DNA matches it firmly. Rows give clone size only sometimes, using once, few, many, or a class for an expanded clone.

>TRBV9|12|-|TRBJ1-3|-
TGTGCCAGCAGCGAACCGGCGAACACCATATATTTT
CASSEPANTIYF
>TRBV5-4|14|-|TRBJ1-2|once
TGTGCCAGCAGCTTTGTAGGCGGAAACTATGGCTACACCTTC
CASSFVGGNYGYTF
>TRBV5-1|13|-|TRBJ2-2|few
TGCGCCAGCAGCCCTGGGAACACCGGGGAGCTGTTTTTT
CASSPGNTGELFF
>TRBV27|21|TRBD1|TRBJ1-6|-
TGTGCCAGCAGAATTAGGTGGGGACAGGGGGCCGGGGGCTCCTATAATTCACCCCTCCACTTT
CASRIRWGQGAGGSYNSPLHF
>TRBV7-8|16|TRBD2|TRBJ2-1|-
TGTGCCAGCAGCTTAGGTCGACTAGCGGGGGGTTATGAGCAGTTCTTC
CASSLGRLAGGYEQFF
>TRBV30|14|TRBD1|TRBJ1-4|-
TGTGCCTGGAACAGAGACAGGGGCGGTGAAAAACTGTTTTTT
CAWNRDRGGEKLFF
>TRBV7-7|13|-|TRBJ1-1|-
TGTGCCAGCAGCTTAGCGCGGGGCACTGAAGCTTTCTTT
CASSLARGTEAFF
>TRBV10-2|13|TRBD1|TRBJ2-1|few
TGCGCCAGCAGTAGAACAGGGACAGGTGAGCAGTTCTTC
CASSRTGTGEQFF
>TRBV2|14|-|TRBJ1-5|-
TGTGCCAGCAGTGAAACGGACGGTAATCAGCCCCAGCATTTT
CASSETDGNQPQHF
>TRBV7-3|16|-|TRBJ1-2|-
TGTGCCAGCAGCTTAACTCCAAGAGCGGGAACGGGAGGCTACACCTTC
CASSLTPRAGTGGYTF
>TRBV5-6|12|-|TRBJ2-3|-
TGTGCCAGCAGCTTGAACGGGGTTACGCAGTATTTT
CASSLNGVTQYF
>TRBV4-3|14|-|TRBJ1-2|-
TGCGCCAGCAGCCAAGTGGGCGGATTCTATGGCTACACCTTC
CASSQVGGFYGYTF
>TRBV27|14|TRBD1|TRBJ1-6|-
TGTGCCAGCAGTTTCCGGACAGGGAATTCACCCCTCCACTTT
CASSFRTGNSPLHF
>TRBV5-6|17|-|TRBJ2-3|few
TGTGCCAGCAGCTTGGGCCCCCGGGGGATCCGCACAGATACGCAGTATTTT
CASSLGPRGIRTDTQYF
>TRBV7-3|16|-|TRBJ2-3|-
TGTGCCAGCAGCTTAACCGTGACACCCGGAGCAGATACGCAGTATTTT
CASSLTVTPGADTQYF
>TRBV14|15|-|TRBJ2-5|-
TGTGCCAGCAGCCATCACTTTGGGGGGCCAGAGACCCAGTACTTC
CASSHHFGGPETQYF
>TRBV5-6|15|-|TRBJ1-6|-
TGTGCCAGCAGCTTGAGTAGGCAGTTTAATTCACCCCTCCACTTT
CASSLSRQFNSPLHF
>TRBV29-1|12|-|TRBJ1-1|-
TGCAGCGTCCAGACGGGGAACACTGAAGCTTTCTTT
CSVQTGNTEAFF
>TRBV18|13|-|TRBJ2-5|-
TGTGCCAGCTCACCAACTTTTAAGGAGACCCAGTACTTC
CASSPTFKETQYF
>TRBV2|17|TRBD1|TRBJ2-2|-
TGTGCCAGCAGTGTTTCTAGGACAGGGGTGAACACCGGGGAGCTGTTTTTT
CASSVSRTGVNTGELFF
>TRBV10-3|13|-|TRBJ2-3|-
TGTGCCATCAGTTACGACTCCACAGATACGCAGTATTTT
CAISYDSTDTQYF
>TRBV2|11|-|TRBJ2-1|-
TGTGCCAGCACCCCGCGGGGTGAGCAGTTCTTC
CASTPRGEQFF
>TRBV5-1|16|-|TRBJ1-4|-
TGCGCCAGCAGCCGTCAAGGGACGGAGGCGGATGAAAAACTGTTTTTT
CASSRQGTEADEKLFF
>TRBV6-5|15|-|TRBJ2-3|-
TGTGCCAGCAGTTACTCGGGCGGGATCGCAGATACGCAGTATTTT
CASSYSGGIADTQYF
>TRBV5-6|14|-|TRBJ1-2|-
TGTGCCAGCAGCCCCGAAAGCCCTAACTATGGCTACACCTTC
CASSPESPNYGYTF
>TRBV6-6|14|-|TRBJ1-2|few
TGTGCCAGCAGTTACTCGAGTCGACGGGAAGGCTACACCTTC
CASSYSSRREGYTF
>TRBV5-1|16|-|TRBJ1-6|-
TGCGCCAGCAGCTTGCTCCCAACAGGAGGCGAATCACCCCTCCACTTT
CASSLLPTGGESPLHF
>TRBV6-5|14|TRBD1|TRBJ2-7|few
TGTGCCAGCAGTTCTGGGACAGGGCCCTACGAGCAGTACTTC
CASSSGTGPYEQYF
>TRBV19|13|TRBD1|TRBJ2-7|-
TGTGCCAGTAGTAGGGGACAGGGAAGCGAGCAGTACTTC
CASSRGQGSEQYF
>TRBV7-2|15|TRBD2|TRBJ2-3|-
TGTGCCAGCAGCTTTAGCGGGACTAGCACAGATACGCAGTATTTT
CASSFSGTSTDTQYF
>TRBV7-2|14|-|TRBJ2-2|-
TGTGCCAGCAGCGTACTGTACGGCACCGGGGAGCTGTTTTTT
CASSVLYGTGELFF
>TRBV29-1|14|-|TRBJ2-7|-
TGCAGCGTTGAGGCGCAGGGGTCCCCCTACGAGCAGTACTTC
CSVEAQGSPYEQYF
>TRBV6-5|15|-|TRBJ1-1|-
TGTGCCAGCAGCTCCTACCGGGGGTCGGGCACTGAAGCTTTCTTT
CASSSYRGSGTEAFF
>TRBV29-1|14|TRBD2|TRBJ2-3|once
TGCAGCGCGTCGACTAGCGGGTCCACAGATACGCAGTATTTT
CSASTSGSTDTQYF
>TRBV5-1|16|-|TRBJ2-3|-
TGCGCCAGCAGCCCCCCGGGACTCTCTAGCACAGATACGCAGTATTTT
CASSPPGLSSTDTQYF
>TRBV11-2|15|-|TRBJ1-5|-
TGTGCCAGCAGCTCAGTACAGGGTAAAGTTGGGCCCCAGCATTTT
CASSSVQGKVGPQHF
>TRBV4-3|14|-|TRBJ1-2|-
TGCGCCAGCAGCCGGGAGGGCCTTAACTATGGCTACACCTTC
CASSREGLNYGYTF
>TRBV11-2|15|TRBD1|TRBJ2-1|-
TGTGCCAGCAGCTTAAGGGGGCTATCCTACAATGAGCAGTTCTTC
CASSLRGLSYNEQFF
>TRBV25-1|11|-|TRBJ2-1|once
TGTGCCAGCAGTTGGGTGCCGTTGCAGTTCTTC
CASSWVPLQFF
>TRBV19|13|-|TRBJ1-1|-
TGTGCCAGTAGTAAAGGACAGAACACTGAAGCTTTCTTT
CASSKGQNTEAFF
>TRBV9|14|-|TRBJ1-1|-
TGTGCCAGCAGCGTAGATAGCAGTAACACTGAAGCTTTCTTT
CASSVDSSNTEAFF
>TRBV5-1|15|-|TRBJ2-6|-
TGCGCCAGCAGTCTAACAGGGCATGGGGCCAACGTCCTGACTTTC
CASSLTGHGANVLTF
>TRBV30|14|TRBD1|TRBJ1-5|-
TGTGCCTGGAGGAAGACAGGGGAGAATCAGCCCCAGCATTTT
CAWRKTGENQPQHF
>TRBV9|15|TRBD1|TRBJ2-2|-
TGTGCCAGCAGTCCCGTGGGGACAGGATCCGGGGAGCTGTTTTTT
CASSPVGTGSGELFF
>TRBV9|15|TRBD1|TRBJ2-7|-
TGTGCCAGCACCGTAGGCCCACAGGGGACCCACGAGCAGTACTTC
CASTVGPQGTHEQYF
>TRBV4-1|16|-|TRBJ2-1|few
TGCGCCAGCAGCCAAGATCCAGGGCAGGGTTGGAATGAGCAGTTCTTC
CASSQDPGQGWNEQFF
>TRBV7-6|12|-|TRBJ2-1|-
TGTGCCAGCAGCTTAACTCTACATGAGCAGTTCTTC
CASSLTLHEQFF
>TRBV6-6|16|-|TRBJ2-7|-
TGTGCCAGCAGTCCAGGACAGTCTTTGAGCTCCTACGAGCAGTACTTC
CASSPGQSLSSYEQYF
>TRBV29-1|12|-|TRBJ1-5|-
TGCAGCGTTCTGGAGGGAAATCAGCCCCAGCATTTT
CSVLEGNQPQHF
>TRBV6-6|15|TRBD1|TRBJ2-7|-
TGTGCCAGCAGTTACTCCCGGACAGGGTACGGCGAGCAGTACTTC
CASSYSRTGYGEQYF
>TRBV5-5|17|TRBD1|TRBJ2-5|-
TGTGCCAGCAGCGGGCGGACAGGGATAAGTTCCCAAGAGACCCAGTACTTC
CASSGRTGISSQETQYF
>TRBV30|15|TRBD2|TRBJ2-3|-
TGTGCCTGGAGTGTAGGAGCGGGGGGGGCAGATACGCAGTATTTT
CAWSVGAGGADTQYF
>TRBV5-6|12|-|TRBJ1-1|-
TGTGCCAGCAGCCAGGACCATTCAGGGGCTTTCTTT
CASSQDHSGAFF
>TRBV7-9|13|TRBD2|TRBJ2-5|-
TGTGCCAGCAGCTTAGGTGCGGGAGGGACCCAGTACTTC
CASSLGAGGTQYF
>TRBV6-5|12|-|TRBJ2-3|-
TGTGCCAGCAGTGACGGACTATCCTATCGGTATTTT
CASSDGLSYRYF
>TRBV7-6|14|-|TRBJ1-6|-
TGTGCCAGCAGCTTAAATTTCCCTAATTCACCCCTCCACTTT
CASSLNFPNSPLHF
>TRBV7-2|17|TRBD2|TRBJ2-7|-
TGTGCCAGCAGCTTAGCAAGGGCGGGGGGCCTTTCCTACGAGCAGTACTTC
CASSLARAGGLSYEQYF
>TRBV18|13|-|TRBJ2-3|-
TGTGCCAGCTCACCACCCAGGGAATATACGCAGTATTTT
CASSPPREYTQYF